A selection of T cell receptor beta chains follows, all from one sample in a study of response to subunit inactivated influenza vaccine. TCRdb ran MiXCR on the RT-PCR reads and lists one entry per CDR3 protein. The sample consists of hundreds of thousands of distinct CDR3 sequences, approximately 12% of them appearing once. The starting material was non-naive T cells sorted from PBMCs, obtained 14 to 15 days before vaccination. Every receptor here comes from a man in his forties or fifties who received an inactivated influenza vaccine. The CDR3 runs from the conserved cysteine through the conserved F or W. The D gene is left open where the match is weak. Expanded clones get a size class; other rows say once, few or many, or leave the size out.

V gene,J gene,clone size,D gene,CDR3 protein,CDR3 DNA
TRBV11-2,TRBJ1-2,.,TRBD1,CASSSGQGASYGYTF,TGTGCCAGCAGCTCGGGACAGGGGGCGTCCTATGGCTACACCTTC
TRBV6-1,TRBJ1-6,few,.,CASSETAGASSPLHF,TGTGCCAGCAGCGAAACGGCAGGCGCCTCATCACCCCTCCACTTT
TRBV20-1,TRBJ2-7,.,TRBD1,CSAREYGTGGEQYF,TGCAGTGCTAGAGAATACGGGACAGGGGGCGAGCAGTACTTC
TRBV7-3,TRBJ2-1,few,TRBD2,CASSLTSGRTRPTEQFF,TGTGCCAGCAGCTTGACTAGCGGGAGGACTAGACCAACTGAGCAGTTCTTC
TRBV6-1,TRBJ1-1,few,TRBD1,CASRTGGMNTEAFF,TGTGCCAGCAGGACAGGGGGCATGAACACTGAAGCTTTCTTT
TRBV6-5,TRBJ1-2,.,.,CASSSPGSYGYTF,TGTGCCAGCAGTTCGCCGGGGTCCTATGGCTACACCTTC
TRBV11-2,TRBJ2-1,.,.,CASSLGYWKFF,TGTGCCAGCAGCTTAGGGTACTGGAAGTTCTTC
TRBV6-5,TRBJ2-7,.,.,CASSYTVGRLYEQYF,TGTGCCAGCAGTTACACTGTCGGGCGGCTCTACGAGCAGTACTTC
TRBV9,TRBJ2-1,many,.,CASTSLGMQFF,TGTGCCAGCACGTCGTTGGGGATGCAGTTCTTC
TRBV20-1,TRBJ2-1,few,.,CSARVQGNSRDEQFF,TGCAGTGCTAGAGTCCAGGGGAACTCCCGGGATGAGCAGTTCTTC
TRBV20-1,TRBJ2-1,few,.,CSARLTDEQFF,TGCAGTGCTAGATTAACTGATGAGCAGTTCTTC
TRBV2,TRBJ2-1,many,TRBD1,CASRKRAGTGTNEQFF,TGTGCCAGCAGGAAAAGGGCCGGGACAGGGACTAATGAGCAGTTCTTC
TRBV15,TRBJ2-5,few,.,CATSRAGSGETQYF,TGTGCCACCAGCAGAGCCGGGTCGGGGGAGACCCAGTACTTC
TRBV4-1,TRBJ2-1,many,TRBD2,CASSQRTSGGQIYNEQFF,TGCGCCAGCAGCCAAAGGACTAGCGGGGGGCAAATTTACAATGAGCAGTTCTTC
TRBV7-6,TRBJ2-5,many,.,CASSSTPGETQYF,TGTGCCAGCAGTTCAACCCCGGGGGAGACCCAGTACTTC